This T cell receptor (beta chain) is drawn from a study of metastatic and nonmetastatic thyroid tumors. Study-level information: Samples came from malignant and benign thyroid patients, and repertoires were compared across blood and tumor or nodule tissue.

Original processing notes: A papillary thyroid cancer distant-metastasis classifier was built from CDR3 differences across clinicopathological groups. From the PCR reads, TCRdb re-called clones with MiXCR. Clone size and V and J calls follow TCRdb, not the original study. Among 65,000 to 70,000 clones listed, about 14% were seen once. Prior to thyroid surgery, none of the patients had received any treatment. Germline V gene data show CDR1 as LNHDA and CDR2 as SQIVND (reference sequence). The CDR3 contains 14 residues. V was shortened by 5 bases and J by 6 bases, with 16 bases between the two germline ends. Study-level results: The reported finding was significantly higher TCR beta diversity in malignant thyroid tumors relative to benign nodules, in blood and tumor.

On this clone: Antigen specificity is unknown.

The chain combines TRBV19 with TRBJ1-1; tentatively, D is TRBD1 (6 bases). This clonotype originated in a male donor with papillary thyroid cancer or a benign thyroid nodule (not recorded which). Some clones in this sample may be carry-over from other donors' samples. The specimen was blood. CDR3 amino acids: CASSAYRVSAEAFF. For the CDR3, the DNA is TGTGCCAGTAGTGCTTACAGGGTATCCGCTGAAGCTTTCTTT.